This record looks at one T cell receptor (beta chain) sequence and its context. What it recognizes is unknown. These data come from a study of cytomegalovirus exposure and HLA in healthy donors. Points from the study as a whole: Certain sequence variants were highly shared and formed a cluster, and this cluster was likely a sequencing artifact.

PCR amplification relied on 60 Vbeta primers (plus 13 Jbeta primers). Assay used: immunoSEQ multiplex PCR; TCRdb lists only in-frame clones, some missing. The sample carries 100,000 or so clones, more than 60% recorded once. This sequence was found in a woman aged 18-30 years in good health and CMV-seropositive. The specimen was PBMCs.

The DNA of the CDR3 is TGTGCCAGCAGCTTAGCGGGAGTTAGAGATGTTACGCAGTATTTT. Protein: CASSLAGVRDVTQYF. The rearrangement uses TRBV7-8 and TRBJ2-3, with TRBD2 as a possible D gene (5 bases). V lost 0 bases to trimming and J lost 8 bases, with 15 bases between them. The CDR3 consists of 15 residues. CDR1 is SGHVS, CDR2 FQNEAQ, per germline.